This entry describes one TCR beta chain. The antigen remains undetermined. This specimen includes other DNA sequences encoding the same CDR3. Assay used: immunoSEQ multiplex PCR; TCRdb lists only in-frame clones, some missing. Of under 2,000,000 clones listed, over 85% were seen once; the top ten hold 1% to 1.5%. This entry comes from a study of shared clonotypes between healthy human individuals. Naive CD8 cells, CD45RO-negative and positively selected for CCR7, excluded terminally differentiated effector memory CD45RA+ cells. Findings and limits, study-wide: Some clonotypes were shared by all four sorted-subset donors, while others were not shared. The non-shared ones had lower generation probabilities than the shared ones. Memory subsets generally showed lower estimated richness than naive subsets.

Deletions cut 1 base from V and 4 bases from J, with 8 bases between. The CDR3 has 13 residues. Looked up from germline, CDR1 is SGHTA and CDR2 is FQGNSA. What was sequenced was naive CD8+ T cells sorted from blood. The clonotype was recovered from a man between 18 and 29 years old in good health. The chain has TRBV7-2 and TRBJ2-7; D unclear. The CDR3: CASSLGVGYEQYF. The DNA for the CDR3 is TGTGCCAGCAGCTTAGGAGTAGGGTACGAGCAGTACTTC.